This T cell receptor beta chain was recorded in a study of blood T cell repertoires in COVID-19 (dated by TCRdb to the early 2020s). Regarding the complete study: Samples covering the acute and convalescent phases of COVID-19 were provided by collaborators in the United States, Italy and Spain. The material from the prospective study consisted of cDNA or gDNA derived from T cells, B-cell-depleted T cells, or PBMCs. Subjects who had been exposed to COVID-19, were actively infected with it, or had recovered from it provided the deeply sampled blood TCRbeta repertoires that made up the dataset. The repertoires were made available in a free public database intended to serve as a resource for research on the immune response to SARS-CoV-2. The samples were drawn from two sources: the first 160 participants of the ongoing ImmuneRACE study, and 1,254 subjects contributed by 6 global collaborators. The sample metadata nearly always contained a de-identified subject ID, COVID-19 status, age in years and sex. Where available, HLA class I and class II types were obtained from metadata supplied by the sample provider rather than from assay-based typing. Paper-wide results and their limitations: How much clinical and demographic metadata was included differed by source and by participant, and the metadata was provided uncurated.

CDR1 MNHEY and CDR2 SMNVEV were looked up in the germline V gene (reference sequence). Germline trimming: 5 bases from V, 0 bases from J; junction bases outside gene matches: 8. There are 17 amino acids in the CDR3, from cysteine to phenylalanine inclusive. The DNA shown is the 51-base CDR3, in frame from base 1. Note on this clone: Its antigen has not been determined. Within one base of it there is no much larger clone, and no base qualities were kept.

TCRbeta CDR3 regions were amplified from genomic DNA by means of the immunoSEQ Assay, a bias-controlled multiplex PCR. As for the authors' bioinformatics: The number of nucleated cells in each sample was estimated from the amplification of reference gene primers within the assay. To quantify the absolute abundance of each unique TCRbeta CDR3 rearrangement, sequence reads were collapsed and filtered. For each sample, productive Simpson clonality was calculated as the square root of Simpson's diversity index over productive rearrangements. In its TCRdb copy, this immuneACCESS table keeps in-frame sequences only and misses some clones. Where compared with another copy, unresolved V genes explain less than half of these, and the others have no known cause. Clone size and the V and J calls come from that table; the DNA yielded D and trimming. Recorded for this sample are tens of thousands of clones; approximately 84% of them occurred a single time. Jointly, the top ten make up roughly a tenth of the sample.

In Seattle, one collaborating source enrolled patients while the infection was active and tracked those patients longitudinally over the course of disease. Collaborating institutions collected whole blood in K2EDTA tubes following their own protocols. Collaborator samples were shipped for TCRbeta analysis as frozen whole blood, isolated PBMCs, or DNA extracted from either sample type. The material sequenced was peripheral blood. Here the chain combines TRBV27 and TRBJ2-1; 9 central nucleotides agree with TRBD2. This TCR came from an elderly man with COVID-19, enrolled during active disease. The sequenced DNA is TGTGCCAGCAGTACCGCCCTAGCGGGGTTCTCCTACAATGAGCAGTTCTTC. Its amino acids are CASSTALAGFSYNEQFF.